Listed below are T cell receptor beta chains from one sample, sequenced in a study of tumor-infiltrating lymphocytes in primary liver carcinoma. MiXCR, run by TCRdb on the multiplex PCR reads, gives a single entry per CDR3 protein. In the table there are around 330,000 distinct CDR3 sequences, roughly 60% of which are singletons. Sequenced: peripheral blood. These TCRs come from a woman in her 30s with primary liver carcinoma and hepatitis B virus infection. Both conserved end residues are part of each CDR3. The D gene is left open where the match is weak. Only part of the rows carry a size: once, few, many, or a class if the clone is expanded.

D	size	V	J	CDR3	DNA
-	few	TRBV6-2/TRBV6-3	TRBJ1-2	CASSLVMINYGYTF	TGTGCCAGCAGTTTGGTCATGATCAACTATGGCTACACCTTC
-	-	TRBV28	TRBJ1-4	CASSVTDEGATNEKLFF	TGTGCCAGCAGTGTGACCGACGAGGGGGCAACTAATGAAAAACTGTTTTTT
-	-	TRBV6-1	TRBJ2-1	CASSGGRGHSYEKYF	TGTGCCAGCAGTGGGGGGCGGGGACACTCCTACGAGAAGTACTTC
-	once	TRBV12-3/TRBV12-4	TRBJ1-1	CASSFLQPNNEAFF	TGTGCCAGCAGTTTCTTACAGCCTAACAATGAAGCTTTCTTT
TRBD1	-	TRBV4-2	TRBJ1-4	CASSQEQGASNEKLFF	TGTGCCAGCAGCCAAGAGCAGGGGGCCTCTAATGAAAAACTGTTTTTT
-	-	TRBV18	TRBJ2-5	CASSPFRDRETQYF	TGTGCCAGCTCACCTTTTCGGGATAGAGAGACCCAGTACTTC
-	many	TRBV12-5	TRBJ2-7	CASGFRTGEQYF	TGTGCTAGTGGTTTTCGCACAGGCGAGCAGTACTTC
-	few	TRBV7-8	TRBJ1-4	CASSSANPGEKLFF	TGTGCCAGCAGCTCGGCCAACCCCGGGGAAAAACTGTTTTTT
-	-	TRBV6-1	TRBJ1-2	CDSSERWGNGYTF	TGTGACAGCAGTGAACGGTGGGGCAATGGCTACACCTTC
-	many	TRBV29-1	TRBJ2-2	CSVGQTNTGELFF	TGCAGCGTAGGACAGACGAACACCGGGGAGCTGTTTTTT
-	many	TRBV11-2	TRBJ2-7	CASSFLVTYEQYF	TGTGCCAGCAGCTTTTTGGTGACCTACGAGCAGTACTTC